This T cell receptor beta chain is drawn from a study of blood T cell repertoires in COVID-19. As for the study in general: Acute and convalescent COVID-19 specimens originated in the United States, Italy and Spain. PBMCs, B-cell-depleted T cells, or T cells were the source of the cDNA or gDNA that made up the material.

This clone was counted a few times. Study members were between about 18 and 100 years old and lived in approximately 25 US regions. All recovered Cohort 3 donors got two negative PCRs, got clearance, or saw symptom resolution. Data came from immunoSEQ multiplex PCR; TCRdb stores just in-frame clones and leaves some out. The repertoire holds around 130,000 clones, approximately 86% seen once, with 2.3% in the top ten. Looked up from germline, CDR1 is GTSNPN and CDR2 is SVGIG (reference sequence). Trimming took off 4 bases at V and 2 bases at J, with 11 bases between the two ends. This CDR3 spans 14 amino acids.

The V call is TRBV30, the J call TRBJ2-2; tentatively, D is TRBD1 (6 bases). Specimen: PBMCs or T cells enriched from blood (not recorded which). This receptor was taken from a woman between 45 and 65 years old who had recovered from COVID-19. The CDR3 sequence is CAWTGTLNTGELFF. CDR3 nucleotides: TGTGCCTGGACCGGGACACTCAACACCGGGGAGCTGTTTTTT.